The rows below give T cell receptor beta chains drawn from one sample of a study of blood T cell repertoires in COVID-19. The data were produced by immunoSEQ multiplex PCR, yet TCRdb's version contains in-frame clones alone and is incomplete. The sample records 46,000 or so clones, about 89% being singletons. The sequencing sample was made of peripheral blood. All receptors come from a man aged 60 to 69 with active or convalescent COVID-19. The CDR3 runs from the conserved cysteine through the conserved F or W. The D gene is left open where the match is weak. Some rows have no size entry. The others give once, few or many, or a class for an expanded clone.

V gene	J gene	clone size	D gene	CDR3 DNA	CDR3 protein
TRBV7-9	TRBJ1-1	once	.	TGTGCCAGCATGCTGGTTGCGGCCGGGGCTTTCTTT	CASMLVAAGAFF
TRBV18	TRBJ2-7	once	.	TGTGCCAGCTCACCAAGGCAGGTCAGGGGCCCACCCTACGAGCAGTACTTC	CASSPRQVRGPPYEQYF
TRBV19	TRBJ2-3	.	.	TGTGCCAGTAGCCGACTATCCCAGACAGATACGCAGTATTTT	CASSRLSQTDTQYF
TRBV21-1	TRBJ1-3	.	.	.	CASSKLGDRDVGSGNTIYF
TRBV11-1	TRBJ2-3	.	TRBD2	TGTGCCAGCAGCCCAGGGACTAGCGGGTACACAGATACGCAGTATTTT	CASSPGTSGYTDTQYF
TRBV18	TRBJ2-2	once	TRBD1	TGTGCCAGCTCACAGGACAGGGCAAACACCGGGGAGCTGTTTTTT	CASSQDRANTGELFF
TRBV9	TRBJ1-1	few	.	TGTGCCAGCAGCCTCTATGGACAGCAGAACACTGAAGCTTTCTTT	CASSLYGQQNTEAFF
TRBV2	TRBJ1-2	.	.	TGTGCCAGCGAAGTAGATCAGGGCCATGGAATGAAAACCTTC	CASEVDQGHGMKTF
TRBV5-5	TRBJ2-5	.	TRBD1	TGTGCCAGCAGCCGACAGGGGCCTACCTCCACTTTGCGAGAGACCCAGTACTTC	CASSRQGPTSTLRETQYF
TRBV27	TRBJ1-1	.	TRBD1	TGTGCCAGCAGCAACCGGGACAGTGGTACTGAAGCTTTCTTT	CASSNRDSGTEAFF
TRBV18	TRBJ1-5	.	.	TGTGCCAGCTCACCAGCACAGGGAGTAAGTCAGCCCCAGCATTTT	CASSPAQGVSQPQHF
TRBV6-5	TRBJ2-7	.	TRBD2	TGTGCCAGCAGGTACCTAGCGGGAGAGTACGAGCAGTACTTC	CASRYLAGEYEQYF
TRBV11-2	TRBJ2-7	.	.	TGTGCCAGCAGCACCGCTGGGCGGGGTATGGGCGAGCAGTACTTC	CASSTAGRGMGEQYF
TRBV2	TRBJ2-3	.	.	TGTGCCAGCAGTGAAGTTGGACTGTTTAGCACAGATACGCAGTATTTT	CASSEVGLFSTDTQYF
TRBV7-9	TRBJ1-2	.	TRBD1	TGTGCCAGCAGCTTCGGACAGGGTGGATATGGCTACACCTTC	CASSFGQGGYGYTF
TRBV19	TRBJ2-5	.	.	TGTGCCAGTAGTACGAACAGACAAGAGACCCAGTACTTC	CASSTNRQETQYF
TRBV29-1	TRBJ2-4	.	TRBD1	TGCAGCGTTCGGACAGGGGGCTATGACATTCAGTACTTC	CSVRTGGYDIQYF
TRBV24-1	TRBJ2-3	.	.	TGTGCCACCAGTGAGACAGTCACAGATACGCAGTATTTT	CATSETVTDTQYF
TRBV30	TRBJ1-3	.	.	TGTGCCTGGGGCCGGACTGGTCTGGGAAACACCATATATTTT	CAWGRTGLGNTIYF
TRBV27	TRBJ2-7	.	TRBD2	TGTGCCAGCAGCCGGGGGACGGGGGGGGTCGAGCAGTACTTC	CASSRGTGGVEQYF
TRBV7-9	TRBJ2-3	.	TRBD1	TGTGCCAGCAGCTTAGGGACAGGGGGCAGTACGCAGTATTTT	CASSLGTGGSTQYF
TRBV5-1	TRBJ1-1	.	.	TGCGCCAGCAGCCCGACTGTCATGAACACTGAAGCTTTCTTT	CASSPTVMNTEAFF
TRBV9	TRBJ1-6	few	.	TGTGCCAGCAGCGTAGTTCCGGGGAGTAATTCACCCCTCCACTTT	CASSVVPGSNSPLHF
TRBV5-4	TRBJ1-1	.	.	TGTGCCAGCAGCTTGGAGCCGGTACGCACTGAAGCTTTCTTT	CASSLEPVRTEAFF
TRBV6-2/TRBV6-3	TRBJ2-1	.	.	TGTGCCAGCAGTTACTTGTCTGGGCTAGCCGAGACGAGCTCCTACAATGAGCAGTTCTTC	CASSYLSGLAETSSYNEQFF